The TCR beta chain described here comes from a study of T-cell reconstitution after alpha-beta-depleted transplantation in children. Study-wide findings and caveats: At around two months after transplant, the alpha-beta T cells were reportedly derived from several hundred expanded clones that came from non-depleted graft cells.

This clonotype was observed a handful of times. Antigen specificity is unknown. Unique molecular identifiers tagged the TCRbeta library. TCRdb itself ran the PCR reads through MiXCR, one entry per CDR3 protein. Of about 100,000 distinct CDR3 sequences listed, under 9% are singletons. The germline V gene encodes CDR1 SGDLS and CDR2 YYNGEE. The CDR3 spans 17 residues. V lost 7 bases to trimming and J lost 2 bases, with 25 bases between them. The chain is built from TRBV9 and TRBJ2-7, with a tentative D call TRBD1 (5 bases). The specimen was PBMCs, collected before TCRalphabeta/CD19-depleted stem cell transplant. The source of this sequence is a boy aged 2 to 10 with acute lymphoblastic leukemia, due to receive a stem cell transplant. In DNA, the CDR3 is TGTGCCAGCTCCCCGGCCTCCGACAGTGTCTTAACCTACGAGCAGTACTTC. As protein: CASSPASDSVLTYEQYF.